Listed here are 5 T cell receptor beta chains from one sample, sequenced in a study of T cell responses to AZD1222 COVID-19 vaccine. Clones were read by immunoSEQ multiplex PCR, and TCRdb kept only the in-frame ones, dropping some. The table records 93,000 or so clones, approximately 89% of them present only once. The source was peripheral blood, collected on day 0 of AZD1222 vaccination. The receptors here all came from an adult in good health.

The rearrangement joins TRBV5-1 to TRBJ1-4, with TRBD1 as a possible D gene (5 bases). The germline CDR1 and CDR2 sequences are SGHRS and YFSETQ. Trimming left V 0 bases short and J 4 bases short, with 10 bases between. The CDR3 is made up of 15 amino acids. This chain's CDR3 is CASSLALQDNEKLFF. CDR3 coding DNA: TGCGCCAGCAGCTTGGCCCTACAGGATAATGAAAAACTGTTTTTT.

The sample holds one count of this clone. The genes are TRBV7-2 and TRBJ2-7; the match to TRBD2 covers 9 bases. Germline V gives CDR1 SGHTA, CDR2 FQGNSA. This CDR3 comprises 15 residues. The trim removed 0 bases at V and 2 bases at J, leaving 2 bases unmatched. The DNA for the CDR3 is TGTGCCAGCAGCTTAGCGCTAGCGGGAACCTACGAGCAGTACTTC. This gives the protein CASSLALAGTYEQYF.

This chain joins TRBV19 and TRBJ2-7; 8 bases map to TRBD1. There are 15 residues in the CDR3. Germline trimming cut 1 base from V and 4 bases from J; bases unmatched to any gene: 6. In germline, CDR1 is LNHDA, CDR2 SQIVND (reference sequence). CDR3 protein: CASSIGTGGLYEQYF. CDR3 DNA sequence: TGTGCCAGTAGTATAGGAACAGGGGGACTTTACGAGCAGTACTTC.

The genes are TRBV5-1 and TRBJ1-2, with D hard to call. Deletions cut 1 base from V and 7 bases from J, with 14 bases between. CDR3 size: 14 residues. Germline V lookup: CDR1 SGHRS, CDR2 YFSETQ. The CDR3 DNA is TGCGCCAGCAGCTTGTTCCAAGAGGCGGTTGGCTACACCTTC. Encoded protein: CASSLFQEAVGYTF.

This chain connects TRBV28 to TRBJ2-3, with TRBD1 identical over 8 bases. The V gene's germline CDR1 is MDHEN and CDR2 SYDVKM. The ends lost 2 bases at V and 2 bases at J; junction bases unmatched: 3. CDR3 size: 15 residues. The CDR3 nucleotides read TGTGCCAGCAGTTTAGAGACAGGGGTCACAGATACGCAGTATTTT. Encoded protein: CASSLETGVTDTQYF.